This T cell receptor beta chain was sequenced during a study of blood T cell repertoires in COVID-19. The authors' processing: Nucleated cell counts were estimated from reference gene primer amplification. Clones were read by immunoSEQ multiplex PCR, and TCRdb kept only the in-frame ones, dropping some. V, J and clone size were drawn from that table, and D and trimming were deduced from the DNA. This sample has about 120,000 clones, with 85% found just once. The germline CDR1 and CDR2 sequences are MGHDK and SYGVNS. The V and J ends lost 5 bases and 6 bases, in that order; junction bases with no gene match: 9. The CDR3 length is 15 residues.

This receptor was obtained from a man aged 55 to 70 with acute or convalescent COVID-19. Sequencing was performed on peripheral blood. The V call is TRBV25-1, the J call TRBJ2-1; 8 bases match TRBD2. The CDR3 region is CASSSPGRAVNEQFF. Here the CDR3 DNA reads TGTGCCAGCAGTTCTCCCGGGAGGGCCGTCAATGAGCAGTTCTTC.